This TCR beta chain stems from a study of T cell responses to AZD1222 COVID-19 vaccine. For the study at large: Timing groups of about 4 and about 12 weeks for second doses were pooled.

A word on this clone: What it binds is not known.

Germline CDR1 and CDR2: LGHNA and YSLEER. This CDR3 is 16 amino acids long. The V gene lost 4 bases and the J gene lost 5 bases, with 17 bases spanning the gap. Regarding the study as a whole: Spike-specific TCR depth and breadth grew after two AZD1222 doses. Females made up more of the donors, who were largely white British, and clonal diversity may have come out too low.

Generated by immunoSEQ multiplex PCR, the TCRdb table keeps only in-frame clones and is missing some. The sample holds roughly 100,000 clones, 87% seen once. The genes are TRBV4-3 and TRBJ2-2, with D tentatively TRBD2 (6 bases). The sequence was collected from an adult in good health. This material consisted of peripheral blood, taken on day 0 of AZD1222 vaccination. The DNA for the CDR3 is TGCGCCAGCAGCCCCAAAAGGGGCGGGGCGACCGGGGAGCTGTTTTTT. This codes for CASSPKRGGATGELFF.